The 15 T cell receptor beta chains below were found in one sample sequenced in a study of beta chain features in type 1 diabetes. All of the isolated RNA was reverse transcribed, so expressed TCRB transcripts were sequenced. Generated by immunoSEQ multiplex PCR, the TCRdb table keeps only in-frame clones and is missing some. The sample carries more than 110,000 clones, about 7% recorded once. The sample comprised central memory CD4+ T cells from blood. The receptors were sampled from a woman aged 25 to 39 in good health.

This clone was counted at least ten times. V and J are TRBV5-1 and TRBJ2-4; 10 positions agree with TRBD1. Germline CDR1 is SGHRS and CDR2 is YFSETQ. This CDR3 region has 13 residues. The J segment lost 9 bases and the V segment lost 3 bases, leaving 3 bases of the junction unmatched. The CDR3 DNA follows: TGCGCCAGCAGCTACGGACAGGGGGGCATTCAGTACTTC. Amino acid sequence: CASSYGQGGIQYF.

This clone was recorded many times. V usage is TRBV15 and J usage is TRBJ2-3; perhaps TRBD2 as D (6 bases). Germline V gene lookup returns CDR1 LNHNV and CDR2 YYDKDF (reference sequence). The V end lost 8 bases, the J end lost 0 bases, and 9 bases lay between the germline ends. The CDR3 is 13 residues long. In DNA, the CDR3 is TGTGCCACCTCGCTAGCGAGCACAGATACGCAGTATTTT. This translates into CATSLASTDTQYF.

This chain joins TRBV4-3 and TRBJ2-1; D perhaps matches TRBD2 (6 bases). V shed 8 bases and J shed 8 bases, with 22 bases lying between them. The CDR3 has 15 amino acids. Germline CDR1 reads LGHNA; CDR2 reads YSLEER. The CDR3 coding sequence is TGCGCCAGCGCCCGTGACGGGAGTGGAGGCGATGAGCAGTTCTTC. Protein product: CASARDGSGGDEQFF.

The chain carries TRBV28 and TRBJ1-1; D unresolved. The CDR3 has 12 residues. Germline CDR1 reads MDHEN; CDR2 reads SYDVKM. V shed 5 bases and J shed 6 bases, with 10 bases lying between them. CDR3 nucleotide sequence: TGTGCCAGCAGTAACACGGGATCTGAAGCTTTCTTT. Protein: CASSNTGSEAFF.

At least ten counts were recorded for this clone. The rearrangement joins TRBV27 to TRBJ1-2, with D possibly matching TRBD1 (5 bases). This CDR3 spans 15 amino acids. From germline, CDR1 is MNHEY and CDR2 SMNVEV (reference sequence). Trimming removed 2 bases at V and 3 bases at J, with 13 bases between. In DNA, the CDR3 is TGTGCCAGCAGTTTACGGGGGGAGCAGCACTATGGCTACACCTTC. This codes for CASSLRGEQHYGYTF.

Comments on this clone: The junction departs from the called germline gene at one end, perhaps through a read error. The rearrangement joins TRBV5-1 to TRBJ2-5, with 8 nucleotides matching TRBD1. Germline V gene data show CDR1 as SGHRS and CDR2 as YFSETQ. CDR3 length: 13 amino acids. The CDR3 sequence: CASSLTGAQTQYF. CDR3 sequence (DNA): TGTGCCAGCAGCTTGACAGGGGCACAGACCCAGTACTTC.

This clone has a count of ten or more. V is TRBV25-1 and J is TRBJ2-5, with D perhaps matching TRBD1 (6 bases). V gave up 3 bases and J gave up 4 bases, with 15 bases separating them. The CDR3 spans 15 residues. The germline gives CDR1 MGHDK, CDR2 SYGVNS. CDR3 DNA: TGTGCCAGCAGTGATGGCAGGGGCACTTCAGAGACCCAGTACTTC. Translating gives CASSDGRGTSETQYF.

The V call is TRBV30, the J call TRBJ1-1; 9 nucleotides agree with TRBD1. CDR1 is GTSNPN, CDR2 SVGIG, per germline (reference sequence). The CDR3 is 13 residues long. V trimming: 3 bases; J trimming: 10 bases; junction bases outside the gene matches: 9. CDR3 amino acids: CAWRLDRGNRAFF. In nucleotides, the CDR3 is TGTGCCTGGAGGCTGGACAGGGGCAATAGAGCTTTCTTT.

This clone was detected a few times. This chain links TRBV6-5 with TRBJ2-3; 7 bases are a match to TRBD2. The CDR3 loop spans 15 amino acids. The germline V gene has CDR1 MNHEY and CDR2 SVGAGI. Trimming at V came to 6 bases and at J to 0 bases, leaving 6 bases not matched to a gene. CDR3 region: CASRALADSTDTQYF. The CDR3 DNA follows: TGTGCCAGCAGGGCCCTAGCGGATAGCACAGATACGCAGTATTTT.

This chain uses TRBV2 with TRBJ2-7; a weak D match, TRBD1 (5 bases). The CDR3 has 14 amino acids. CDR1 and CDR2 from the germline V gene are SNHLY and FYNNEI. V shed 3 bases and J shed 4 bases, with 13 bases lying between them. This chain's CDR3 is CASSDQGPEYEQYF. In DNA form, the CDR3 reads TGTGCCAGCAGTGATCAGGGCCCTGAATACGAGCAGTACTTC.

The chain has TRBV5-4 and TRBJ2-7; TRBD2 is a possible D gene (6 bases). The CDR3 has 15 residues. Looked up from germline, CDR1 is SGHNT and CDR2 is YYREEE (reference sequence). The germline V and J ends were trimmed by 4 bases and 3 bases, with 17 bases remaining between them. The CDR3: CASSPAAGPFYEQYF. DNA of the CDR3: TGTGCCAGCAGCCCGGCGGCGGGGCCCTTCTACGAGCAGTACTTC.

This clone was observed a handful of times. V usage is TRBV5-4 and J usage is TRBJ2-3; perhaps TRBD1 as D (5 bases). Germline loops: CDR1 SGHNT, CDR2 YYREEE (reference sequence). The length of the CDR3 is 14 residues. V dropped 0 bases and J dropped 6 bases, with 11 bases sitting between them. The CDR3 DNA reads TGTGCCAGCAGCTTGGGTAGGGGCTCCGATACGCAGTATTTT. Translation gives CASSLGRGSDTQYF.

This clone has more than one count but fewer than ten. The chain links TRBV6-5 to TRBJ2-3, with 8 bases fitting TRBD2. V was pared by 6 bases and J by 0 bases, with 5 bases of the junction left unmatched. The V gene's germline CDR1 is MNHEY and CDR2 SVGAGI. This CDR3 contains 15 residues. As DNA, the CDR3 is TGTGCCAGCAGAGCTAGCGGGTTTAGCACAGATACGCAGTATTTT. This encodes CASRASGFSTDTQYF.

This clone was recorded at least ten times. The CDR3 nucleotides are TGCAGCGTACCCTCGGCGGCCAGCTCCTACAATGAGCAGTTCTTC. Translating gives CSVPSAASSYNEQFF. The V and J genes are TRBV29-1 and TRBJ2-1; no reliable D call. V lost 6 bases and J 0 bases, leaving 15 bases between the germline ends. The germline gives CDR1 SQVTM, CDR2 ANQGSEA. The CDR3 length is 15 residues.

J is TRBJ1-1 and V is TRBV27, with a weak D call TRBD1 (5 bases). There are 15 residues in the CDR3. The V gene's germline CDR1 is MNHEY and CDR2 SMNVEV (reference sequence). V was trimmed by 2 bases and J by 0 bases, leaving 10 bases between them. CDR3 DNA sequence: TGTGCCAGCAGTTTACAGGGCAGGGTGAACACTGAAGCTTTCTTT. It is translated as CASSLQGRVNTEAFF.